This TCR beta chain was captured by sequencing in a study of blood T cell repertoires in COVID-19. Background on the study: Some COVID-19 samples were acute and others convalescent; all came from the United States, Italy and Spain. The cDNA or gDNA used as material had been derived from T cells, B-cell-depleted T cells, or PBMCs.

Clones were sequenced by immunoSEQ multiplex PCR, and TCRdb holds only the in-frame ones, with some missing. The sample holds around 140,000 clones; 65% to 90% are singletons and the top ten take roughly 9.1%. CDR3 size: 14 residues. From germline, CDR1 is SGHTA and CDR2 FQGNSA. V was trimmed by 8 bases and J by 0 bases, leaving 13 bases between them. The sample consisted of peripheral blood. This sequence was found in an older woman with active or convalescent COVID-19. The rearrangement joins TRBV7-2 to TRBJ1-1; D gene unclear. CDR3 amino acids: CASGRVSLNTEAFF. CDR3 in DNA: TGTGCCAGCGGGCGGGTCTCGTTGAACACTGAAGCTTTCTTT.